Each of the 27 T cell receptor beta chains below was sequenced from the same sample in a study of CD8+ T cells in alopecia areata. RNA, once extracted, was reverse transcribed into cDNA for use as the sequencing template. The table came from immunoSEQ multiplex PCR; TCRdb's copy has only in-frame clones and leaves some out. Found here are under 30,000 clones, 52% of them singletons; the top ten hold roughly 29%. Sequencing input: NKG2D-high CD8+ T cells sorted from blood. These receptors came from a human donor with alopecia areata.

The chain has TRBV28 and TRBJ2-1; D not certain. V was clipped by 2 bases and J by 10 bases, with 12 bases between them. Germline loops: CDR1 MDHEN, CDR2 SYDVKM. The CDR3 runs 13 residues. CDR3: CASSLAAGREQFF. CDR3 sequence (DNA): TGTGCCAGCAGTTTAGCAGCCGGCAGGGAGCAGTTCTTC.

In its sample, this clone was seen a few times. A junction end diverges from the germline sequence, so it may reflect a read error. The rearrangement links TRBV7-3 to TRBJ2-1, with a tentative D call TRBD2 (5 bases). The germline V gene has CDR1 SGHTA and CDR2 FQGTGA. This CDR3 contains 12 residues. The DNA for the CDR3 is TGCGCCAGCAGCCAAGGCGAGGGTGAGCAGTTCTTC. Its protein product is CASSQGEGEQFF.

This clone was recorded a few times. The genes are TRBV7-8 and TRBJ2-3; possibly TRBD1 or TRBD2 for D (6 bases each). Trimming stripped 6 bases from V and 3 bases from J, with 16 bases between. CDR3 length: 15 residues. Germline V gene data show CDR1 as SGHVS and CDR2 as FQNEAQ. The CDR3, as DNA: TGTGCCAGCAGATTGACGGGGGCAGGGACAGATACGCAGTATTTT. Translated: CASRLTGAGTDTQYF.

In DNA, the CDR3 is TGCAGCGCCTTCGGCGGGACCACCTACGAGCAGTACTTC. This gives the protein CSAFGGTTYEQYF. J is TRBJ2-5 and V is TRBV29-1; D is perhaps TRBD2 (6 bases). Judging by the DNA end, TRBJ2-7 fits better; the J call may be wrong. The CDR3 is 13 residues long. Looked up from germline, CDR1 is SQVTM and CDR2 is ANQGSEA.

The chain couples TRBV5-1 to TRBJ1-1; D gene unclear. The CDR3 is 14 residues long. The germline V gene encodes CDR1 SGHRS and CDR2 YFSETQ. Trimming pared 2 bases from V and 1 base from J, leaving 9 bases between. CDR3 protein: CASSFRTENTEAFF. The CDR3 DNA sequence: TGCGCCAGCAGCTTTAGGACGGAGAACACTGAAGCTTTCTTT.

Of note for this clone: At the DNA level, this CDR3 is encoded by other sequences in the same sample as well. The chain uses TRBV27 and TRBJ2-2; 7 nucleotides match TRBD2. The V gene end was trimmed by 8 bases and the J gene end by 1 base; junction bases not matched to a gene: 4. In germline, CDR1 is MNHEY, CDR2 SMNVEV (reference sequence). This CDR3 has 14 residues. The chain's CDR3 is CASARGVNTGELFF. In nucleotides, the CDR3 is TGTGCCAGCGCTCGGGGGGTGAACACCGGGGAGCTGTTTTTT.

The chain uses TRBV19 and TRBJ2-1; maybe TRBD2 (6 bases). CDR3 length: 16 residues. Trimming took off 7 bases at V and 0 bases at J, with 16 bases between the two ends. Germline V CDR1 and CDR2: LNHDA, SQIVND (reference sequence). CDR3 residues: CASNPVLGGSYNEQFF. The CDR3, as DNA: TGTGCCAGTAATCCCGTCTTGGGGGGCTCCTACAATGAGCAGTTCTTC.

The V and J genes are TRBV27 and TRBJ2-3; D gene unclear. The CDR3 extends over 13 amino acids. V lost 2 bases and J 4 bases, leaving 7 bases between the germline ends. Germline V CDR1 and CDR2: MNHEY, SMNVEV (reference sequence). CDR3 coding DNA: TGTGCCAGCAGTTTAATGTCGGCAGATACGCAGTATTTT. It translates to CASSLMSADTQYF.

The chain recombines TRBV5-1 with TRBJ1-4; D not resolved. The CDR3 contains 11 residues. Germline V gene data show CDR1 as SGHRS and CDR2 as YFSETQ. V was cut by 2 bases and J by 5 bases, with 1 base left in between. CDR3 sequence reads: CASSFNEKLFF. CDR3 DNA sequence: TGCGCCAGCAGCTTCAATGAAAAACTGTTTTTT.

V usage is TRBV27 and J usage is TRBJ1-4; D is ambiguous. Per the germline V gene, CDR1 is MNHEY and CDR2 is SMNVEV (reference sequence). V dropped 2 bases and J dropped 7 bases, with 11 bases sitting between them. The CDR3 consists of 14 residues. CDR3 loop: CASSLRTFGEKLFF. The CDR3 DNA reads as TGTGCCAGCAGTTTAAGAACGTTCGGTGAAAAACTGTTTTTT.

This clone turned up a few times. The chain links TRBV29-1 to TRBJ2-1; D not resolved. Trimming pared 0 bases from V and 4 bases from J, leaving 16 bases between. Germline V gives CDR1 SQVTM, CDR2 ANQGSEA. CDR3 length equals 16 residues. Here the CDR3 DNA reads TGCAGCGTTGAAGACTCGAGACCCTTAATTTACAATGAGCAGTTCTTC. Its translation is CSVEDSRPLIYNEQFF.

This clone showed up just once. This chain joins TRBV28 and TRBJ2-3; TRBD2 matches at 13 bases. The CDR3 extends over 17 amino acids. Germline values: CDR1 MDHEN, CDR2 SYDVKM. V lost 5 bases to trimming and J lost 5 bases; unmatched junction nucleotides: 10. As DNA, the CDR3 is TGTGCCAGCAGTCCAAGGACTAGCGGGAGCCCTGGAGATACGCAGTATTTT. Amino acids: CASSPRTSGSPGDTQYF.

The chain recombines TRBV2 with TRBJ2-7; 7 bases agree with TRBD1. The CDR3 covers 15 residues. Germline V gene data show CDR1 as SNHLY and CDR2 as FYNNEI. V was pared by 6 bases and J by 5 bases, with 13 bases of the junction left unmatched. The DNA for the CDR3 is TGTGCCAGCAGGGGGCGTGGACAGGCCTTCCACGAGCAGTACTTC. It yields the protein CASRGRGQAFHEQYF.

The CDR3: CASSMEVGTGGSYEQYF. In DNA form, the CDR3 reads TGTGCCAGTAGTATGGAGGTCGGGACAGGGGGGTCCTACGAGCAGTACTTC. The chain joins TRBV19 to TRBJ2-7; TRBD1 aligns across 11 bases. This CDR3 has 17 residues. V shed 3 bases, J shed 1 base, and the junction held 8 bases outside the gene matches. Germline-derived CDR1 and CDR2 are LNHDA and SQIVND (reference sequence).

The DNA for the CDR3 is TGTGCCAGCAGTCAGATGACTAGCGGGACTTACAATGAGCAGTTCTTC. Protein sequence: CASSQMTSGTYNEQFF. V is TRBV5-6 and J is TRBJ2-1; 11 bases fit TRBD2. Germline-derived CDR1 and CDR2 are SGHDT and YYEEEE. CDR3 length: 16 residues. Germline trimming cut 5 bases from V and 4 bases from J; bases unmatched to any gene: 8. Combining the CDR3 with reference TRBV5-6 and TRBJ2-1 gives the whole variable domain DAGVTQSPTHLIKTRGQQVTLRCSPKSGHDTVSWYQQALGQGPQFIFQYYEEEERQRGNFPDRFSGHQFPNYSSELNVNALLLGDSALYLCASSQMTSGTYNEQFFGPGTRLTVL.

This clone turned up a few times. The V and J genes are TRBV4-1 and TRBJ1-1; D remains unclear. The germline CDR1 and CDR2 sequences are MGHRA and YSYEKL. This CDR3 contains 14 residues. The V and J ends lost 0 bases and 1 base respectively, with 6 bases between them. The CDR3: CASSQEGENTEAFF. DNA for the CDR3: TGCGCCAGCAGCCAAGAAGGAGAGAACACTGAAGCTTTCTTT.

The chain joins TRBV7-6 to TRBJ2-7; 9 positions match TRBD1. The CDR3 spans 15 residues. Germline CDR1 and CDR2: SGHVS and FNYEAQ. J gave up 4 bases and V 5 bases, and 9 bases lay outside the gene matches. The CDR3 loop is CASSATGQGQYEQYF. CDR3 in DNA: TGTGCCAGCAGCGCAACGGGACAGGGACAATACGAGCAGTACTTC.

CDR3 loop: CASIGVPEQFF. The CDR3 nucleotides read TGTGCCAGCATAGGGGTACCTGAGCAGTTCTTC. The V and J genes are TRBV7-3 and TRBJ2-1; D might be TRBD1 (5 bases). Germline CDR1 is SGHTA and CDR2 is FQGTGA. This CDR3 has 11 amino acids. Trimming took off 7 bases at V and 9 bases at J, with 10 bases between the two ends.

This clone was detected a few times. The CDR3 here is CASSFGVGGATEAFF. The CDR3 DNA reads as TGTGCCAGCAGCTTTGGTGTTGGTGGGGCGACTGAAGCTTTCTTT. The gene calls are TRBV5-4 and TRBJ1-1; D is perhaps TRBD1 (5 bases). The V and J ends lost 2 bases and 5 bases respectively, with 16 bases between them. This CDR3 is 15 amino acids long. CDR1 is SGHNT, CDR2 YYREEE, per germline (reference sequence).

This clone was counted only a few times. This CDR3 reads CASGIIGQLNTEAFF. DNA of the CDR3: TGTGCCAGCGGCATAATAGGACAGCTGAACACTGAAGCTTTCTTT. V is TRBV27 and J is TRBJ1-1; tentatively, D is TRBD1 (6 bases). Germline CDR1 is MNHEY and CDR2 is SMNVEV (reference sequence). The V and J ends lost 8 bases and 0 bases respectively, with 16 bases between them. The CDR3 consists of 15 residues.

The chain employs TRBV5-5 and TRBJ2-1, with 8 bases matching TRBD1. J was trimmed by 8 bases and V by 3 bases; bases with no gene match: 10. Germline loops: CDR1 SGHKS, CDR2 YYEKEE (reference sequence). The CDR3 is 15 residues long. CDR3 nucleotides: TGTGCCAGCAGCTCCCAATTCAGACAGGGGCATGAGCAGTTCTTC. This sequence encodes CASSSQFRQGHEQFF. The whole variable domain, remainder taken from reference TRBV5-5 and TRBJ2-1, is DAGVTQSPTHLIKTRGQQVTLRCSPISGHKSVSWYQQVLGQGPQFIFQYYEKEERGRGNFPDRFSARQFPNYSSELNVNALLLGDSALYLCASSSQFRQGHEQFFGPGTRLTVL.

This clone was seen a handful of times. The chain recombines TRBV7-8 with TRBJ2-3, with 9 nucleotides matching TRBD2. V lost 9 bases to trimming and J lost 1 base; unmatched junction nucleotides: 14. In germline, CDR1 is SGHVS, CDR2 FQNEAQ. The CDR3 runs to 17 residues. CDR3 nucleotides: TGTGCCAGTGAGGGGGCGGGAGGGCTATTTGGCACAGATACGCAGTATTTT. Translated: CASEGAGGLFGTDTQYF. The full variable domain, with the rest looked up from reference TRBV7-8 and TRBJ2-3, is GAGVSQSPRYKVAKRGQDVALRCDPISGHVSLFWYQQALGQGPEFLTYFQNEAQLDKSGLPSDRFFAERPEGSVSTLKIQRTQQEDSAVYLCASEGAGGLFGTDTQYFGPGTRLTVL.

The chain recombines TRBV7-6 with TRBJ1-2; D unresolved. The V end lost 5 bases, the J end lost 2 bases, and 24 bases lay between the germline ends. CDR1 and CDR2 from the germline V gene are SGHVS and FNYEAQ. This CDR3 spans 18 amino acids. CDR3 DNA sequence: TGTGCCAGCAGCCCGCAGGCGGCCCTTCGACAATCAAACTATGGCTACACCTTC. This translates into CASSPQAALRQSNYGYTF.

There are a few counts of this clone. The CDR3 DNA is TGTGCCAGCAGTCTCCGGACAGGGGACGAGCAGTACTTC. Its translation is CASSLRTGDEQYF. This sequence joins TRBV2 and TRBJ2-7; 9 positions match TRBD1. Germline V gene sequence: CDR1 SNHLY, CDR2 FYNNEI. V gave up 5 bases and J gave up 5 bases; unmatched junction bases: 4. The CDR3 length is 13 residues.

This clone has more than one count but fewer than ten. J is TRBJ1-1 and V is TRBV29-1, with TRBD1 as a possible D gene (6 bases). V was pared by 1 base and J by 0 bases, with 9 bases between. The CDR3 has 14 residues. Germline V gives CDR1 SQVTM, CDR2 ANQGSEA. CDR3 DNA: TGCAGCGTTGAAGGGTACAGGGTGAACACTGAAGCTTTCTTT. This translates into CSVEGYRVNTEAFF.

This chain uses TRBV11-2 with TRBJ2-1; 9 bases fit TRBD2. CDR1 SGHAT and CDR2 FQNNGV come from the germline V gene. V was clipped by 2 bases and J by 5 bases; unmatched bases: 10. CDR3 size: 17 residues. The CDR3 loop is CASSLPTGLARHNEQFF. The CDR3 bases are TGTGCCAGCAGCTTACCAACGGGACTAGCCCGACACAATGAGCAGTTCTTC.

This clone was picked up one time. The rearrangement uses TRBV27 and TRBJ1-1, with D perhaps matching TRBD1 (5 bases). The CDR3 is 14 residues long. The V and J ends lost 3 bases and 1 base respectively, with 9 bases between them. Germline CDR1 is MNHEY and CDR2 is SMNVEV (reference sequence). CDR3 sequence (DNA): TGTGCCAGCAGTTTGTCCGGGGGGAACACTGAAGCTTTCTTT. Protein sequence: CASSLSGGNTEAFF.